The text below deals with one T cell receptor (beta chain). The antigen is not known. With V trimmed by 5 bases and J by 3 bases, 6 bases remained unmatched. This CDR3 region has 14 residues. Germline assignment: CDR1 GTSNPN and CDR2 SVGIG (reference sequence). This specimen comes from a study of fetal regulatory T cell absence and autoimmunity. The assay was run at survey level. The protocol was immunoSEQ multiplex PCR, while the TCRdb copy is restricted to in-frame clones and leaves out a portion. The table has approximately 94,000 clones, around 72% seen once. Whole-study results and caveats: In IPEX syndrome, oligoclonal enrichment was read as supporting prenatal antigen-driven autoimmunity in the pancreas.

The V gene is TRBV30, the J gene TRBJ2-1, with 8 bases identical to TRBD2. The sequence came from a male donor with IPEX syndrome. Sequences were obtained from pancreas tissue. CDR3 in amino acids: CAWGLAGVYNEQFF. The DNA for the CDR3 is TGTGCCTGGGGCCTAGCGGGCGTCTACAATGAGCAGTTCTTC.